These 19 T cell receptor beta chains came from one sample sequenced in a study of T cell responses to AZD1222 COVID-19 vaccine. Sequencing was performed with immunoSEQ multiplex PCR; in TCRdb, only in-frame clones are kept and a portion is missing. The profile shows about 170,000 clones, around nine tenths of them singletons. The source material was peripheral blood, sampled on day 0 of AZD1222 vaccination. The receptors originated from an adult in good health.

The chain has TRBV4-1 and TRBJ2-2, with D perhaps TRBD2 (5 bases). CDR1 MGHRA and CDR2 YSYEKL come from the germline V gene. Trimming left V 0 bases short and J 6 bases short, with 8 bases between. This CDR3 contains 14 residues. CDR3 loop: CASSQEGVAGELFF. In nucleotides, the CDR3 is TGCGCCAGCAGCCAAGAGGGAGTGGCCGGGGAGCTGTTTTTT.

V gene TRBV7-2 combines with J gene TRBJ1-2; no clear D gene. CDR1 is SGHTA and CDR2 is FQGNSA in the germline V gene. The CDR3 is 13 amino acids. V lost 5 bases and J 8 bases, leaving 15 bases between the germline ends. The CDR3 is CASSPNRAQGYTF. CDR3 bases: TGTGCCAGCAGCCCTAACCGGGCTCAGGGCTACACCTTC.

The chain combines TRBV12-3 or TRBV12-4 with TRBJ2-3; 10 nucleotides align to TRBD2. The CDR3 runs to 12 residues. CDR3 nucleotides: TGTGACAGGCTAGCGGGAGCGGGTACGCAGTATTTT. It is translated as CDRLAGAGTQYF.

The count of this clone is one. The J gene is TRBJ1-4, the V gene TRBV7-8; TRBD1 is a possible D gene (6 bases). Trimming took off 8 bases at V and 7 bases at J, with 17 bases between the two ends. Per germline, CDR1 SGHVS and CDR2 FQNEAQ. The CDR3 length is 14 residues. CDR3 DNA: TGTGCCAGCCGGTGGAGGACAGCGGGTGAAAAACTGTTTTTT. Residues: CASRWRTAGEKLFF.

J is TRBJ1-5 and V is TRBV6-5, with TRBD1 as a possible D gene (6 bases). The CDR3 covers 14 residues. Per germline, CDR1 MNHEY and CDR2 SVGAGI. Between the trimmed V and J ends, which lost 8 bases and 7 bases, there was a span of 18 bases. CDR3 bases: TGTGCCAGCGGTACCCCAGGGGTAAGGCAGCCCCAGCATTTT. Translating it yields CASGTPGVRQPQHF.

V gene TRBV20-1 combines with J gene TRBJ2-7; the D call may be TRBD1 or TRBD2 (5 bases each). This CDR3 spans 11 amino acids. Germline V lookup: CDR1 DFQATT, CDR2 SNEGSKA (reference sequence). Trimming took 6 bases from V and 3 from J, leaving 9 bases between them. The CDR3 spells CSAGTRYEQYF. As DNA, the CDR3 is TGCAGTGCCGGGACCCGCTACGAGCAGTACTTC.

This clone was seen only a few times. The chain combines TRBV2 with TRBJ2-1; 8 positions match TRBD2. The length of the CDR3 is 11 residues. From germline, CDR1 is SNHLY and CDR2 FYNNEI. V lost 8 bases to trimming and J lost 15 bases; unmatched junction nucleotides: 9. The DNA for the CDR3 is TGTGCCAGCGGGCGAGCGGGAGTCCGGTTCTTC. It specifies CASGRAGVRFF.

The chain carries TRBV11-2 and TRBJ1-2; D might be TRBD1 (6 bases). The germline V gene encodes CDR1 SGHAT and CDR2 FQNNGV. The germline V and J ends were trimmed by 5 bases and 4 bases, with 20 bases remaining between them. The CDR3 runs to 16 residues. The CDR3 reads CASSPLRYRVLYGYTF. DNA for the CDR3: TGTGCCAGCAGCCCTCTCCGGTACAGGGTTCTCTATGGCTACACCTTC. Based on the CDR3 plus reference TRBV11-2 and TRBJ1-2, the full variable domain is EAGVAQSPRYKIIEKRQSVAFWCNPISGHATLYWYQQILGQGPKLLIQFQNNGVVDDSQLPKDRFSAERLKGVDSTLKIQPAKLEDSAVYLCASSPLRYRVLYGYTFGSGTRLTVV.

This chain connects TRBV6-6 to TRBJ1-5, with D possibly being TRBD1 (5 bases). Germline V gene sequence: CDR1 MNHNY, CDR2 SVGAGI (reference sequence). This CDR3 spans 15 amino acids. Trimming stripped 5 bases from V and 4 bases from J, with 15 bases between. CDR3: CASSPSRGDNQPQHF. The CDR3 DNA follows: TGTGCCAGCAGTCCCTCGAGAGGGGATAATCAGCCCCAGCATTTT.

The chain carries TRBV30 and TRBJ2-7; perhaps TRBD1 as D (6 bases). The germline V gene has CDR1 GTSNPN and CDR2 SVGIG (reference sequence). V was shortened by 6 bases and J by 5 bases, with 20 bases between the two germline ends. The CDR3 sequence is 14 residues long. As DNA, the CDR3 is TGTGCCTGTAAACAGGGTTTGTTGTTCAACGAGCAGTACTTC. This gives the protein CACKQGLLFNEQYF.

This chain links TRBV7-2 with TRBJ1-1; no firm D call. The CDR3 contains 14 residues. Germline V gene lookup returns CDR1 SGHTA and CDR2 FQGNSA. The V end lost 3 bases, the J end lost 0 bases, and 8 bases lay between the germline ends. The CDR3 is CASSLMVLNTEAFF. The CDR3 DNA sequence: TGTGCCAGCAGCTTGATGGTTTTGAACACTGAAGCTTTCTTT. Drawing the rest from reference TRBV7-2 and TRBJ1-1, the complete variable domain is GAGVSQSPSNKVTEKGKDVELRCDPISGHTALYWYRQSLGQGLEFLIYFQGNSAPDKSGLPSDRFSAERTGGSVSTLTIQRTQQEDSAVYLCASSLMVLNTEAFFGQGTRLTVV.

The CDR3 here is CASREESPSYEQYF. The DNA for the CDR3 is TGCGCCAGCCGGGAGGAGAGCCCTTCCTACGAGCAGTACTTC. The chain links TRBV5-1 to TRBJ2-7; 7 bases agree with TRBD2. Per germline, CDR1 SGHRS and CDR2 YFSETQ. V trimming: 7 bases; J trimming: 1 base; junction bases outside the gene matches: 8. The CDR3 totals 14 residues.

The chain carries TRBV24-1 and TRBJ2-2, with D perhaps being TRBD1 or TRBD2 (5 bases each). The ends were cut back, 8 bases at V and 1 base at J, with 16 bases in the middle. The germline V gene encodes CDR1 KGHDR and CDR2 SFDVKD. CDR3 length: 16 amino acids. The CDR3 region has the DNA TGTGCCACCACCGGGGCGAGACAGAAGAACACCGGGGAGCTGTTTTTT. Its protein is CATTGARQKNTGELFF.

This chain joins TRBV6-1 and TRBJ1-3, with 7 bases matching TRBD1. The V and J ends lost 2 bases and 4 bases, in that order; junction bases with no gene match: 8. This CDR3 comprises 16 residues. Germline V lookup: CDR1 MNHNS, CDR2 SASEGT. The CDR3 loop is CASSESVYRGGNTIYF. CDR3 DNA sequence: TGTGCCAGCAGTGAATCGGTGTACAGGGGCGGAAACACCATATATTTT.

The chain joins TRBV27 to TRBJ1-2; 11 positions match TRBD1. The CDR3 is made up of 17 amino acids. Germline CDR1 is MNHEY and CDR2 is SMNVEV (reference sequence). V dropped 6 bases and J dropped 7; count of bases not matched to a gene: 16. CDR3 coding DNA: TGTGCCAGCAGGACACATCCGGGACAGGGGGGTTTAGGTGGCTACACCTTC. Amino acids: CASRTHPGQGGLGGYTF.

The chain joins TRBV4-1 to TRBJ2-2; 12 bases line up with TRBD2. V lost 1 base, J lost 4 bases, and 10 bases stayed unmatched. This CDR3 has 19 residues. CDR1 and CDR2 (germline): MGHRA, YSYEKL. DNA for the CDR3: TGCGCCAGCAGCCAAGGTCCGCTAGCGGGGGGGCGTACCACCGGGGAGCTGTTTTTT. This sequence encodes CASSQGPLAGGRTTGELFF.

CDR3 sequence: CASSLQGGYEQYF. The CDR3 DNA sequence: TGTGCCAGCAGTTTACAGGGGGGGTACGAGCAGTACTTC. The chain joins TRBV12-3 or TRBV12-4 to TRBJ2-7; the D call may be TRBD1 or TRBD2 (7 bases each). V lost 2 bases and J 4 bases, leaving 9 bases between the germline ends. This CDR3 has 13 amino acids.

This sequence joins TRBV13 and TRBJ2-7, with 11 positions matching TRBD2. The CDR3 loop spans 16 amino acids. Per germline, CDR1 PRHDT and CDR2 FYEKMQ (reference sequence). V lost 7 bases to trimming and J lost 5 bases; unmatched junction nucleotides: 13. CDR3 in DNA: TGTGCCAGCACCGAGAGGGGAACTAGCGGGAGAAACGAGCAGTACTTC. It is translated as CASTERGTSGRNEQYF.

The chain carries TRBV5-1 and TRBJ2-1, with TRBD2 matching over 7 bases. This CDR3 is built from 17 residues. Germline V gene lookup returns CDR1 SGHRS and CDR2 YFSETQ. J lost 0 bases, V lost 1 base, and 7 bases had no gene match. CDR3 nucleotides: TGCGCCAGCAGCTTGCCGGGAGGCTTCTCCTCCTACAATGAGCAGTTCTTC. Amino acid sequence: CASSLPGGFSSYNEQFF. Drawing the rest from reference TRBV5-1 and TRBJ2-1, the complete variable domain is KAGVTQTPRYLIKTRGQQVTLSCSPISGHRSVSWYQQTPGQGLQFLFEYFSETQRNKGNFPGRFSGRQFSNSRSEMNVSTLELGDSALYLCASSLPGGFSSYNEQFFGPGTRLTVL.